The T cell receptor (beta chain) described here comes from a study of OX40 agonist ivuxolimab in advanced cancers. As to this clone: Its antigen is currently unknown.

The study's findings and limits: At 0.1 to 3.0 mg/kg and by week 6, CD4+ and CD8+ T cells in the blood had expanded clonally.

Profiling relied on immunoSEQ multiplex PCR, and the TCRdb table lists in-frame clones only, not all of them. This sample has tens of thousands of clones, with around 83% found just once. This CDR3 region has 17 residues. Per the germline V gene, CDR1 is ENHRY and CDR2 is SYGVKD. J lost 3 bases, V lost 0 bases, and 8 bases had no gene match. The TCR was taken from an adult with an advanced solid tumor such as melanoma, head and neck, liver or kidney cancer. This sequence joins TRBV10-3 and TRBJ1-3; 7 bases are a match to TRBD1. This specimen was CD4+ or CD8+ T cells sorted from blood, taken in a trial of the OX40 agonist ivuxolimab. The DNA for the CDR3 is TGTGCCATCAGTGAGTCGGACAGGCTAACTTATGGAAACACCATATATTTT. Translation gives CAISESDRLTYGNTIYF.